This T cell receptor beta chain was sequenced in a study of CD8 T cells in ankylosing spondylitis. TCRdb recomputed calls from the 5' RACE reads with MiXCR, one row per CDR3 protein. The sample includes 200,000 to 250,000 distinct CDR3 sequences, roughly a tenth of them seen just once. The V and J ends lost 0 bases and 8 bases respectively, with 11 bases between them. The CDR3 contains 14 residues. CDR1 SGHRS and CDR2 YFSETQ come from the germline V gene. In its sample, this clonotype was seen many times. The TCR was taken from a male donor with ankylosing spondylitis or in good health (not recorded which). The chain combines TRBV5-1 with TRBJ1-4; D is possibly TRBD1 (5 bases). Sequenced material: blood, either unsorted or a sorted T cell fraction (not recorded which). DNA for the CDR3: TGCGCCAGCAGCTTGGGAGGGGATTACGAAAAACTGTTTTTT. It is translated as CASSLGGDYEKLFF. Complete variable domain (other parts from reference TRBV5-1 and TRBJ1-4): KAGVTQTPRYLIKTRGQQVTLSCSPISGHRSVSWYQQTPGQGLQFLFEYFSETQRNKGNFPGRFSGRQFSNSRSEMNVSTLELGDSALYLCASSLGGDYEKLFFGSGTQLSVL.